The T cell receptor beta chain under discussion was sequenced for a study of PD-L1 blockade in urothelial cancer. The germline V and J ends were trimmed by 3 bases and 4 bases, with 7 bases remaining between them. The CDR3 sequence is 13 residues long. The germline V gene encodes CDR1 WSHSY and CDR2 SAAADI. Stated time point: pretreatment peripheral blood. The patients had locally advanced or metastatic urothelial carcinoma. Measured with immunoSEQ multiplex PCR; TCRdb has only the in-frame clones, and not every one. In the table there are about 56,000 clones, approximately 83% of which are singletons.

Source: PBMCs, taken around atezolizumab (anti-PD-L1) treatment. This sequence was found in a man between 70 and 80 years old with urothelial cancer. J is TRBJ1-5 and V is TRBV10-2; unclear D gene. The CDR3 DNA is TGCGCCAGCAGTGAAGAGGGAAATCAGCCCCAGCATTTT. Amino acids: CASSEEGNQPQHF.